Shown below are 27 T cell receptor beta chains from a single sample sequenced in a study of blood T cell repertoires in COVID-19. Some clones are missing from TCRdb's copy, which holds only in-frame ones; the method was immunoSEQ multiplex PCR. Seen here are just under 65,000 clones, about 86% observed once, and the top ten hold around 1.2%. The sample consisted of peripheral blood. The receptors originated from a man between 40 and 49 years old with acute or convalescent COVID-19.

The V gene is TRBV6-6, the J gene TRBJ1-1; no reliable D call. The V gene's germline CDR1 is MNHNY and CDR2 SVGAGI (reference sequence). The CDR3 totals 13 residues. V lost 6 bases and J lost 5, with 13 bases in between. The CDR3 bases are TGTGCCAGCAGCCGGGGTGGAGGGACTGAAGCTTTCTTT. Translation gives CASSRGGGTEAFF.

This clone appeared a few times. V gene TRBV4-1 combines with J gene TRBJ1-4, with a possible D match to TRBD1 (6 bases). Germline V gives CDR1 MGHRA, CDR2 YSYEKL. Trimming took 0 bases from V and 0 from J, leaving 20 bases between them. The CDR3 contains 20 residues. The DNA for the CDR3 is TGCGCCAGCAGCCAAGACCCCTTGGGGGCGAAGATCGCAACTAATGAAAAACTGTTTTTT. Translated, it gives CASSQDPLGAKIATNEKLFF.

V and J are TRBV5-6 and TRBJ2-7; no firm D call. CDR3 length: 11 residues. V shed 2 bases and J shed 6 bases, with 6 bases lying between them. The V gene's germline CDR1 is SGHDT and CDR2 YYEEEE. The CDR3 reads CASSFKLEQYF. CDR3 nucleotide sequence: TGTGCCAGCAGCTTCAAGCTCGAGCAGTACTTC.

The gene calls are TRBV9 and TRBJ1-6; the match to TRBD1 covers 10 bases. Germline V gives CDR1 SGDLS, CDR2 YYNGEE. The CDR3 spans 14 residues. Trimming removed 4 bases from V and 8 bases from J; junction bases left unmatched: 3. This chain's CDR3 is CASSRDRGDSPLHF. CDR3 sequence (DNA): TGTGCCAGCAGCCGGGACAGGGGTGATTCACCCCTCCACTTT.

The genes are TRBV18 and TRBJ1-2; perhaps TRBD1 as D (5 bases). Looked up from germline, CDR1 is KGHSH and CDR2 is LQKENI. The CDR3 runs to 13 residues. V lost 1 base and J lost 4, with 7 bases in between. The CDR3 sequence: CASSPRQPYGYTF. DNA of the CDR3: TGTGCCAGCTCACCACGACAGCCCTATGGCTACACCTTC.

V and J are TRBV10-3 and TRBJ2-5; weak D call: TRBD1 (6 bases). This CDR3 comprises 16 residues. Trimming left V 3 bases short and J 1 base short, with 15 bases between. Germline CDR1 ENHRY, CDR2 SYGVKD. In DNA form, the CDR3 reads TGTGCCATCAGTGATCATACAGGGTTACCCCAAGAGACCCAGTACTTC. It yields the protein CAISDHTGLPQETQYF.

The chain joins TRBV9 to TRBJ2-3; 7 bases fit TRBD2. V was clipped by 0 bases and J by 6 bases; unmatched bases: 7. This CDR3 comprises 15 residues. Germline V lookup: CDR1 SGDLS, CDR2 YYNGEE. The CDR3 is CASSVDLGGMDTQYF. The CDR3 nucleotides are TGTGCCAGCAGCGTAGATTTGGGGGGGATGGATACGCAGTATTTT.

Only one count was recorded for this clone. The DNA of the CDR3 is TGCGCCAGCAGATTAACAACCTACACTGAAGCTTTCTTT. As protein: CASRLTTYTEAFF. J is TRBJ1-1 and V is TRBV10-1; D gene unclear. CDR1 is WNHNN and CDR2 is SYGVQD in the germline V gene (reference sequence). Deletions cut 6 bases from V and 3 bases from J, with 11 bases between. This CDR3 has 13 residues.

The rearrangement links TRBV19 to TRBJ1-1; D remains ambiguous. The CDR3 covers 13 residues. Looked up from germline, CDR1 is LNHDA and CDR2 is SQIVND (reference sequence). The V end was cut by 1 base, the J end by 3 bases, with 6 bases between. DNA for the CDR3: TGTGCCAGTAGTATAGGCCCGGACACTGAAGCTTTCTTT. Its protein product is CASSIGPDTEAFF.

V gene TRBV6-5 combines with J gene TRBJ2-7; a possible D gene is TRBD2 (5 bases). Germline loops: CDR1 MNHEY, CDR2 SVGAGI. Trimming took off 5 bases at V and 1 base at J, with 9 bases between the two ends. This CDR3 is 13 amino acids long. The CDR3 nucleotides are TGTGCCAGCAGTCCCCGGGAATCCTACGAGCAGTACTTC. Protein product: CASSPRESYEQYF.

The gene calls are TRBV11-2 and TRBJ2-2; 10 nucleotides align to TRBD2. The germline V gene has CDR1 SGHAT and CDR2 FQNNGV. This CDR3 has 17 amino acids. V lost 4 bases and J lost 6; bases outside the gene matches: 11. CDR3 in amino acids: CASSSVAGGGFAGELFF. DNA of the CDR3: TGTGCCAGCAGCTCCGTAGCGGGGGGAGGATTCGCCGGGGAGCTGTTTTTT.

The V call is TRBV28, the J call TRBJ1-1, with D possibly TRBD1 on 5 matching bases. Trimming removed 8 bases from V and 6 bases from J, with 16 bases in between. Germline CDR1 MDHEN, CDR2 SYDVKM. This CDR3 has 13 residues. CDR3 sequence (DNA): TGTGCCAGCTCTCAGACCCCCAGGGCTGAAGCTTTCTTT. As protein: CASSQTPRAEAFF.

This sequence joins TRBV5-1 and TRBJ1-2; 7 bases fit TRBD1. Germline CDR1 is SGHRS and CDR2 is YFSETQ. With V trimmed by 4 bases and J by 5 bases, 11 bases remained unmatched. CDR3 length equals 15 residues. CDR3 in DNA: TGCGCCAGCAGCAGAAGCCGGGACAGAGGTTATGGCTACACCTTC. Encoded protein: CASSRSRDRGYGYTF.

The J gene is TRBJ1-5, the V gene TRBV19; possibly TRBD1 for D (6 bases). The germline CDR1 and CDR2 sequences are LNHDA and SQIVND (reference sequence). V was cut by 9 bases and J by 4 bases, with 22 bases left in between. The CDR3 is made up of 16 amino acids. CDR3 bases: TGTGCCAGCCATCAATCCACGGGGGGCGGGAATCAGCCCCAGCATTTT. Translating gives CASHQSTGGGNQPQHF. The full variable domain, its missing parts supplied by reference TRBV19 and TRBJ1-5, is DGGITQSPKYLFRKEGQNVTLSCEQNLNHDAMYWYRQDPGQGLRLIYYSQIVNDFQKGDIAEGYSVSREKKESFPLTVTSAQKNPTAFYLCASHQSTGGGNQPQHFGDGTRLSIL.

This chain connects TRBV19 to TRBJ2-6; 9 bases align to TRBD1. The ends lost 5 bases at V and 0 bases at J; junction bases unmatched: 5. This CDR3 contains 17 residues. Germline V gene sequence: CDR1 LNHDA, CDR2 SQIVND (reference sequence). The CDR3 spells CASSPGTGNSGANVLTF. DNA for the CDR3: TGTGCCAGTAGTCCCGGGACAGGGAACTCTGGGGCCAACGTCCTGACTTTC.

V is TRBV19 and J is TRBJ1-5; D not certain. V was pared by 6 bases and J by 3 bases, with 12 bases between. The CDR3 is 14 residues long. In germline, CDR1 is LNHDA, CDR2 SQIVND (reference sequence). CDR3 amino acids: CASRGPEANQPQHF. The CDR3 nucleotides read TGTGCCAGTAGGGGTCCCGAGGCCAATCAGCCCCAGCATTTT. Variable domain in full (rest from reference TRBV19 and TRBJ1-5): DGGITQSPKYLFRKEGQNVTLSCEQNLNHDAMYWYRQDPGQGLRLIYYSQIVNDFQKGDIAEGYSVSREKKESFPLTVTSAQKNPTAFYLCASRGPEANQPQHFGDGTRLSIL.

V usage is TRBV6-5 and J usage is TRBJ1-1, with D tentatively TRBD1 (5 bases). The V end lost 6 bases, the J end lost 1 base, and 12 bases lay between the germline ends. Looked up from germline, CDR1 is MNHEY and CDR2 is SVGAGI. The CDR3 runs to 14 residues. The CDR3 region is CASRQGLSNTEAFF. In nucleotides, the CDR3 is TGTGCCAGCAGGCAGGGACTTTCGAACACTGAAGCTTTCTTT.

In nucleotides, the CDR3 is TGCGCCAGCACTCCGGAGAGCTCCTATAATTCACCCCTCCACTTT. Its translation is CASTPESSYNSPLHF. The rearrangement uses TRBV5-1 and TRBJ1-6; D not certain. The CDR3 has 15 amino acids. Germline V CDR1 and CDR2: SGHRS, YFSETQ. V shed 6 bases and J shed 0 bases, with 10 bases lying between them.

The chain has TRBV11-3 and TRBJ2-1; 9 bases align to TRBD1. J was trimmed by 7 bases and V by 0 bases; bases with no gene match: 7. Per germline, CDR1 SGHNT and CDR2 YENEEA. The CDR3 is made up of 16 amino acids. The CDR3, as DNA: TGTGCCAGCAGCTTAGATCCGGGACAGGGTAGGAATGAGCAGTTCTTC. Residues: CASSLDPGQGRNEQFF.

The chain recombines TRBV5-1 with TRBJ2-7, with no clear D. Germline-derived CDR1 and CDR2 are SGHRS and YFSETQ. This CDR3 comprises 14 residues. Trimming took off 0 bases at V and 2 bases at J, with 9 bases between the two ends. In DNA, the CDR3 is TGCGCCAGCAGCTTGGATGAGATCGCCTACGAGCAGTACTTC. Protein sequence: CASSLDEIAYEQYF. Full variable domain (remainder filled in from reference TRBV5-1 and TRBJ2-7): KAGVTQTPRYLIKTRGQQVTLSCSPISGHRSVSWYQQTPGQGLQFLFEYFSETQRNKGNFPGRFSGRQFSNSRSEMNVSTLELGDSALYLCASSLDEIAYEQYFGPGTRLTVT.

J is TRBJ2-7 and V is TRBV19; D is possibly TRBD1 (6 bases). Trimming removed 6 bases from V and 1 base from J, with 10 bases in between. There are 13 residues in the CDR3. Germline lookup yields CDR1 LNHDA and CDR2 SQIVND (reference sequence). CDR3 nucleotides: TGTGCCAGTAGCCCTGGACAGTCCTACGAGCAGTACTTC. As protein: CASSPGQSYEQYF.

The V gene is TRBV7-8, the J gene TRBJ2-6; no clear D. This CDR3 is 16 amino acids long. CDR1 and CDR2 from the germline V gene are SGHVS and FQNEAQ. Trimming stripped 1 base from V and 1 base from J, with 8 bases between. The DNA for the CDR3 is TGTGCCAGCAGCTTAGTATCAGCGTCTGGGGCCAACGTCCTGACTTTC. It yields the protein CASSLVSASGANVLTF.

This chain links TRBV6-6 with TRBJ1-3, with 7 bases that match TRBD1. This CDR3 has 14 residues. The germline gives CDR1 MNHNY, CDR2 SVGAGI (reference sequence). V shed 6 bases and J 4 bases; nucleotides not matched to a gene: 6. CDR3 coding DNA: TGTGCCAGCAGGTCGGGACAGCAAGGAAACACCATATATTTT. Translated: CASRSGQQGNTIYF.

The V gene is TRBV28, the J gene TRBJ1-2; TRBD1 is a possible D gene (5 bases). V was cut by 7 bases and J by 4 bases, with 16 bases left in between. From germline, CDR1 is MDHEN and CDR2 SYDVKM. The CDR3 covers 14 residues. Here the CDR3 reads CASTPPGRSYGYTF. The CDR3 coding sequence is TGTGCCAGCACCCCCCCAGGGCGGAGCTATGGCTACACCTTC.

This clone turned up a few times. This CDR3 reads CASSYPRGQETQYF. DNA for the CDR3: TGTGCCAGCAGCTATCCCCGGGGCCAAGAGACCCAGTACTTC. The chain is built from TRBV7-9 and TRBJ2-5; maybe TRBD2 (5 bases). This CDR3 has 14 amino acids. The germline V and J ends were trimmed by 4 bases and 1 base, with 10 bases remaining between them. Germline CDR1 and CDR2: SEHNR and FQNEAQ (reference sequence).

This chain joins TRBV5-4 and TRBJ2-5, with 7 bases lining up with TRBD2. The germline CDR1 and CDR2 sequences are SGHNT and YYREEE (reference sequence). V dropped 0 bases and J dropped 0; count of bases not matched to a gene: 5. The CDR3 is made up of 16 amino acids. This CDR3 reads CASSLVPSGYQETQYF. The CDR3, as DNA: TGTGCCAGCAGCTTGGTCCCTAGCGGATACCAAGAGACCCAGTACTTC.

The CDR3 DNA sequence: TGTGCCAGCAGTGAGTCCAGGCCCGGGGAGCTGTTTTTT. It encodes CASSESRPGELFF. This chain links TRBV6-1 with TRBJ2-2; unclear D gene. Germline loops: CDR1 MNHNS, CDR2 SASEGT. V was shortened by 3 bases and J by 6 bases, with 8 bases between the two germline ends. The CDR3 sequence is 13 residues long.